This is a list of T cell receptor beta chains from one sample in a study of long-term antiretroviral therapy in people with HIV. Here immunoSEQ multiplex PCR was the method, and the copy in TCRdb shows in-frame clones only, minus some. This table has roughly 28,000 clones, just under 80% appearing once. This specimen was unsorted PBMCs, taken 1.5 years before starting antiretroviral therapy. The receptors were sampled from a young man with HIV. Both conserved end residues are part of each CDR3. The D gene is left open where the match is weak. Size tells how often a clone was seen (once, few, many) or the class of an expanded clone, and some rows leave it out.

TRBD1,TRBV7-2,few,TRBJ1-6,TGTGCCAGCAGCCGCGCCGGGACAGACGATAATTCACCCCTCCACTTT,CASSRAGTDDNSPLHF
NA,TRBV9,NA,TRBJ2-1,TGTGCCAGCAGCGTAGACCGGCGGAGGGTAAGCAATGAGCAGTTCTTC,CASSVDRRRVSNEQFF
TRBD1,TRBV25-1,NA,TRBJ1-1,TGTGCCAGCAGGCAGTTAACAGGGGCCACTGAAGCTTTCTTT,CASRQLTGATEAFF
NA,TRBV5-1,NA,TRBJ1-2,TGCGCCAGCAGCTTGGGGGGGCGCAACTATGGCTACACCTTC,CASSLGGRNYGYTF
NA,TRBV23-1,NA,TRBJ2-1,TGCGCCAGACTGAGTTCCGGACCGACATCGAATGAGCAGTTCTTC,CARLSSGPTSNEQFF
TRBD1,TRBV5-1,NA,TRBJ1-4,TGCGCCAGCAGCCGGACAGGGCTGTCGGGGGGTGAAAAACTGTTTTTT,CASSRTGLSGGEKLFF
TRBD1,TRBV19,NA,TRBJ1-5,TGTGCCAGTACTATGGGGGAGGGACAGTCCAATCAGCCCCAGCATTTT,CASTMGEGQSNQPQHF
NA,TRBV10-1,NA,TRBJ2-1,TGCGCCAGCGCGGACAGCTCCTACAATGAGCAGTTCTTC,CASADSSYNEQFF
NA,TRBV4-2,few,TRBJ2-5,TGTGCCAGCAGCCAAGGCCTACAAGAGACCCAGTACTTC,CASSQGLQETQYF
TRBD2,TRBV6-5,NA,TRBJ2-1,TGTGCCAGCAGTTACTCTAGCGGGGGGGCCTATGAGCAGTTCTTC,CASSYSSGGAYEQFF
NA,TRBV19,once,TRBJ1-5,TGTGCCAGTAGTATAGAGGGTCCCTTTTATAGCAATCAGCCCCAGCATTTT,CASSIEGPFYSNQPQHF
NA,TRBV7-9,NA,TRBJ1-3,TGTGCCAGCAGCGACCGGACAAGCTCTGGAAACACCATATATTTT,CASSDRTSSGNTIYF
NA,TRBV9,NA,TRBJ2-7,TGTGCCAGCAGCGTCGGACGGGCCATCGCGGACGAGCAGTACTTC,CASSVGRAIADEQYF
TRBD1,TRBV7-2,NA,TRBJ2-5,TGTGCCAGCAGCCCTCGACAGGGGTTCGGGACCCAGTACTTC,CASSPRQGFGTQYF
NA,TRBV27,NA,TRBJ2-1,TGTGCCAGCAGTTTAGGTCAGGGAGGTGTTCACAATGAGCAGTTCTTC,CASSLGQGGVHNEQFF
NA,TRBV5-1,NA,TRBJ1-1,TGCGCCAGCAGCCCCGGGGAGGGAGATGAAGCTTTCTTT,CASSPGEGDEAFF
NA,TRBV28,NA,TRBJ1-4,TGTGCCAGCAGCTCCGCAGGGGCAACTAATGAAAAACTGTTTTTT,CASSSAGATNEKLFF
NA,TRBV5-1,NA,TRBJ1-4,TGCGCCAGCAGCTTGTGGACGGGAAATGAAAAACTGTTTTTT,CASSLWTGNEKLFF
TRBD1,TRBV9,once,TRBJ1-3,TGTGCCAGCAGCGGTCAGACCGGGACAGGGGCTAGAAACACCATATATTTT,CASSGQTGTGARNTIYF
TRBD2,TRBV27,NA,TRBJ2-1,TGTGCCAGCAGTTACAGGAATATAGCGGGGGGGCCTGGGAATGAGCAGTTCTTC,CASSYRNIAGGPGNEQFF
NA,TRBV6-1,NA,TRBJ1-2,TGTGCCAGCAGTGTTTGGGGCGAACCCAACTATGGCTACACCTTC,CASSVWGEPNYGYTF
NA,TRBV7-6,NA,TRBJ2-7,TGTGCCAGCAGTCCGGGGCCGGGCGGAGGGATTGACGAGCAGTACTTC,CASSPGPGGGIDEQYF
NA,TRBV4-1,NA,TRBJ1-1,TGCGCCAGCAGCCAAGATAGACTTGGGCTGGGGAACACTGAAGCTTTCTTT,CASSQDRLGLGNTEAFF
NA,TRBV2,few,TRBJ1-6,TGTGCCAGCAGGGTTTACCGTCTTAATTCACCCCTCCACTTT,CASRVYRLNSPLHF
TRBD1,TRBV4-1,NA,TRBJ1-2,TGCGCCAGCAGCCAAAGAGATGGGGACAGGGGCCCGCTAAGTGGCTACACCTTC,CASSQRDGDRGPLSGYTF
NA,TRBV19,NA,TRBJ2-1,TGTGCCAGTAATGGAGACAGGGACTGGGATGAGCAGTTCTTC,CASNGDRDWDEQFF
TRBD2,TRBV11-2,NA,TRBJ2-5,TGTGCCAGCAGCTACGGTTTGGCGGGAGGGCCTGAGACCCAGTACTTC,CASSYGLAGGPETQYF
NA,TRBV7-3,NA,TRBJ2-1,TGTGCCAGCAGCCCGCTGAGCTCCTACAATGAGCAGTTCTTC,CASSPLSSYNEQFF
NA,TRBV19,NA,TRBJ2-3,TGTGCCAGTAGCACACCAGGGGGGGGCACAGATACGCAGTATTTT,CASSTPGGGTDTQYF
NA,TRBV18,few,TRBJ2-7,TGTGCCAGCTCACCTCAGGACTACGAGCAGTACTTC,CASSPQDYEQYF
TRBD1,TRBV7-3,NA,TRBJ1-6,TGTGCCAGCAGCTCCGGGACAGGGCATTCACCCCTCCACTTT,CASSSGTGHSPLHF
TRBD1,TRBV10-2,NA,TRBJ2-7,TGCGCCAGCAGTGAGCCGGGACAGGGTTACGAGCAGTACTTC,CASSEPGQGYEQYF
NA,TRBV6-1,NA,TRBJ1-4,TGTGCCAGCGGGTCGGTGGGGGGATCTAATGAAAAACTGTTTTTT,CASGSVGGSNEKLFF
NA,TRBV19,NA,TRBJ1-1,TGTGCCAGTAGTATCTTGACAGGACGAATTAACACTGAAGCTTTCTTT,CASSILTGRINTEAFF
NA,TRBV7-3,few,TRBJ2-1,TGTGCCAGCAGCTTAGGGGGCAGGGGAGGGAATGAGCAGTTCTTC,CASSLGGRGGNEQFF
NA,TRBV11-2,NA,TRBJ1-2,TGTGCCAGCAGCTTTGCAGAGACTAGGGGCTACACCTTC,CASSFAETRGYTF
TRBD1,TRBV4-3,NA,TRBJ1-2,TGCGCCAGCAGCCAAGATGGGACAGGGCCCTCTTATGGCTACACCTTC,CASSQDGTGPSYGYTF
TRBD2,TRBV18,NA,TRBJ2-1,TGTGCCAGCTCAGCTCTAGCGGGACCGTACAATGAGCAGTTCTTC,CASSALAGPYNEQFF
NA,TRBV10-3,NA,TRBJ2-3,TGTGCCATCAAGGGACCCCGTTACACAGATACGCAGTATTTT,CAIKGPRYTDTQYF
TRBD1,TRBV7-2,NA,TRBJ1-1,TGTGCCAGCAGCTTAGCGGGGACAGGTGTAGCTTTCTTT,CASSLAGTGVAFF
NA,TRBV28,NA,TRBJ1-5,TGTGCCAGCAGGACAGATGCTAGCAATCAGCCCCAGCATTTT,CASRTDASNQPQHF
NA,TRBV6-5,NA,TRBJ2-1,TGTGCCAGCAGTTACTTTCGGACATCGGAGGAGTTCTTC,CASSYFRTSEEFF
NA,TRBV13,NA,TRBJ2-1,TGTGCCAGCAGCTTAGCAGGGTCCCACTTCAATCAGCAGTTCTTC,CASSLAGSHFNQQFF
TRBD2,TRBV4-1,NA,TRBJ2-5,TGCGCCAGCAGCCCGTCGAAGGTAGCGGGGGGTCTAGAGACCCAGTACTTC,CASSPSKVAGGLETQYF
TRBD1,TRBV5-4,NA,TRBJ2-2,TGTGCCAGCAGCCTTACAGGGGCCGGGGAGCTGTTTTTT,CASSLTGAGELFF
TRBD1,TRBV15,NA,TRBJ2-5,TGTGCCACCAGCAGGGACAGGGGGTACCAAGAGACCCAGTACTTC,CATSRDRGYQETQYF
TRBD2,TRBV5-4,NA,TRBJ2-5,TGTGCCAGCAGCTTGGTGGTAGCGGGACAAGAGACCCAGTACTTC,CASSLVVAGQETQYF